The 30 T cell receptor beta chains listed next were all sequenced from one sample in a study of T-cell reconstitution after alpha-beta-depleted transplantation in children. A TCRbeta library incorporating unique molecular identifiers was prepared. Each CDR3 protein gets one entry after TCRdb re-called the PCR reads with MiXCR. The table includes about 440,000 distinct CDR3 sequences, 43% detected once. The material sequenced was PBMCs, taken before TCRalphabeta/CD19-depleted stem cell transplant. Receptors originate from a girl aged 2-10 years with aplastic anemia, due to receive a stem cell transplant.

J is TRBJ1-1 and V is TRBV9; D is uncertain. This CDR3 spans 14 amino acids. Trimming left V 4 bases short and J 5 bases short, with 15 bases between. CDR1 SGDLS and CDR2 YYNGEE come from the germline V gene. CDR3 amino acids: CASSPRGGWTEAFF. CDR3 bases: TGTGCCAGCAGCCCCCGAGGAGGGTGGACTGAAGCTTTCTTT.

The V and J genes are TRBV28 and TRBJ2-7; possibly TRBD2 for D (6 bases). CDR1 and CDR2 from the germline V gene are MDHEN and SYDVKM. The CDR3 covers 13 residues. V lost 6 bases, J lost 6 bases, and 15 bases lay in between. Written as DNA, the CDR3 is TGTGCCAGCAGGCCCCGGGAGATAGCCGAGCAGTACTTC. It is translated as CASRPREIAEQYF.

There are a few counts of this clonotype. The rearrangement uses TRBV11-2 and TRBJ2-1, with TRBD2 matching 11 bases. J gave up 5 bases and V 1 base, and 4 bases lay outside the gene matches. CDR1 is SGHAT and CDR2 is FQNNGV in the germline V gene. This CDR3 spans 16 amino acids. CDR3 sequence: CASSLVGTSGNNEQFF. For the CDR3, the DNA is TGTGCCAGCAGCTTAGTCGGGACTAGCGGAAACAATGAGCAGTTCTTC. Looking up the rest from reference TRBV11-2 and TRBJ2-1 gives the full variable domain: EAGVAQSPRYKIIEKRQSVAFWCNPISGHATLYWYQQILGQGPKLLIQFQNNGVVDDSQLPKDRFSAERLKGVDSTLKIQPAKLEDSAVYLCASSLVGTSGNNEQFFGPGTRLTVL.

This clonotype was observed a handful of times. V gene TRBV10-3 combines with J gene TRBJ2-3; D is uncertain. V lost 4 bases, J lost 1 base, and 9 bases lay in between. The germline V gene has CDR1 ENHRY and CDR2 SYGVKD. This CDR3 is built from 14 residues. CDR3 nucleotide sequence: TGTGCCATCAGTGGGGCTGCACGCACAGATACGCAGTATTTT. Its protein product is CAISGAARTDTQYF.

The sample holds one count of this clonotype. It may be a read error: a sequence one base away is much more abundant. V gene TRBV6-5 combines with J gene TRBJ2-1; the match to TRBD2 covers 12 bases. After removal of 4 bases from V and 9 bases from J, the junction contained 7 bases not matched to a gene. The CDR3 spans 15 residues. The V gene's germline CDR1 is MNHEY and CDR2 SVGAGI. CDR3 protein: CASSSRTSGTGEQFF. As DNA, the CDR3 is TGTGCCAGCAGTTCCCGGACTAGCGGGACCGGTGAGCAGTTCTTC.

V and J are TRBV5-1 and TRBJ2-1; maybe TRBD2 (6 bases). This CDR3 has 13 amino acids. CDR1 is SGHRS, CDR2 YFSETQ, per germline. The germline V and J ends were trimmed by 6 bases and 8 bases, with 15 bases remaining between them. The CDR3 DNA reads as TGCGCCAGCAAAGGTAGCGGAGGGGATGAGCAGTTCTTC. Translating it yields CASKGSGGDEQFF. Combining the CDR3 with reference TRBV5-1 and TRBJ2-1 gives the whole variable domain KAGVTQTPRYLIKTRGQQVTLSCSPISGHRSVSWYQQTPGQGLQFLFEYFSETQRNKGNFPGRFSGRQFSNSRSEMNVSTLELGDSALYLCASKGSGGDEQFFGPGTRLTVL.

The table lists this clonotype with a count of one. The genes are TRBV20-1 and TRBJ2-1, with TRBD2 matching over 12 bases. The CDR3 has 14 residues. The germline CDR1 and CDR2 sequences are DFQATT and SNEGSKA (reference sequence). Trimming cost V 3 bases and J 7 bases; bases outside gene matches: 4. The chain's CDR3 is CSASQGLAGNEQFF. The CDR3 region has the DNA TGCAGTGCTAGTCAAGGACTAGCGGGGAATGAGCAGTTCTTC.

V and J are TRBV18 and TRBJ2-7; D call uncertain. Trimming left V 4 bases short and J 2 bases short, with 15 bases between. The CDR3 is 15 amino acids. CDR1 and CDR2 from the germline V gene are KGHSH and LQKENI. CDR3: CASSQPGSGAYEQYF. CDR3 bases: TGTGCCAGCTCACAACCTGGGTCCGGAGCCTACGAGCAGTACTTC.

In its sample, this clonotype was seen a few times. The chain has TRBV4-2 and TRBJ2-7, with TRBD1 matching 12 bases. With V trimmed by 1 base and J by 5 bases, 3 bases remained unmatched. The CDR3 loop spans 15 amino acids. CDR1 and CDR2 (germline): LGHNA, YNFKEQ. The CDR3 nucleotides are TGTGCCAGCAGCCAAGGGGGACAGGGGGCCCACGAGCAGTACTTC. It is translated as CASSQGGQGAHEQYF.

The V call is TRBV29-1, the J call TRBJ2-4; 9 bases line up with TRBD2. The J segment lost 6 bases and the V segment lost 4 bases, leaving 7 bases of the junction unmatched. The germline CDR1 and CDR2 sequences are SQVTM and ANQGSEA. This CDR3 has 14 amino acids. CDR3 region: CSVVEREDGNIQYF. The CDR3 bases are TGCAGCGTTGTCGAGCGGGAGGACGGAAACATTCAGTACTTC.

This chain connects TRBV20-1 to TRBJ2-7; no reliable D call. There are 12 residues in the CDR3. V was shortened by 6 bases and J by 6 bases, with 15 bases between the two germline ends. Germline V lookup: CDR1 DFQATT, CDR2 SNEGSKA (reference sequence). In nucleotides, the CDR3 is TGCAGTGCCTTTGCTGACGGGCTCGAGCAGTACTTC. It translates to CSAFADGLEQYF.

The chain carries TRBV12-3 or TRBV12-4 and TRBJ2-7; no reliable D call. The CDR3 covers 13 residues. Trimming removed 2 bases from V and 3 bases from J, with 8 bases in between. The CDR3 here is CASSLTKVYEQYF. The CDR3 DNA reads as TGTGCCAGCAGTTTAACGAAAGTCTACGAGCAGTACTTC.

The chain combines TRBV5-1 with TRBJ2-7; perhaps TRBD2 as D (5 bases). Looked up from germline, CDR1 is SGHRS and CDR2 is YFSETQ. Trimming removed 1 base at V and 3 bases at J, with 11 bases between. The CDR3 spans 14 residues. CDR3 nucleotides: TGCGCCAGCAGCTTGCCGGGAATGGACTACGAGCAGTACTTC. Translation gives CASSLPGMDYEQYF. Supplemented by reference TRBV5-1 and TRBJ2-7, the full variable domain reads KAGVTQTPRYLIKTRGQQVTLSCSPISGHRSVSWYQQTPGQGLQFLFEYFSETQRNKGNFPGRFSGRQFSNSRSEMNVSTLELGDSALYLCASSLPGMDYEQYFGPGTRLTVT.

The V and J genes are TRBV4-1 and TRBJ2-3, with D possibly matching TRBD1 (5 bases). CDR3 size: 15 residues. Trimming took off 2 bases at V and 2 bases at J, with 11 bases between the two ends. Per germline, CDR1 MGHRA and CDR2 YSYEKL. The CDR3 DNA is TGCGCCAGCAGCCAACAGGGCAGGGTCACAGATACGCAGTATTTT. This gives the protein CASSQQGRVTDTQYF.

The CDR3 loop reads CASSLVGRTPYGYTF. DNA for the CDR3: TGTGCCAGCAGTTTGGTAGGACGGACCCCCTATGGCTACACCTTC. The rearrangement links TRBV12-3 or TRBV12-4 to TRBJ1-2, with D unresolved. Trimming pared 3 bases from V and 4 bases from J, leaving 15 bases between. The CDR3 length is 15 residues.

This sequence joins TRBV4-3 and TRBJ2-1; 11 bases align to TRBD2. The length of the CDR3 is 17 residues. J gave up 8 bases and V 4 bases, and 13 bases lay outside the gene matches. Germline lookup yields CDR1 LGHNA and CDR2 YSLEER. The chain's CDR3 is CASSRKSTSGGVHEQFF. For the CDR3, the DNA is TGCGCCAGCAGCCGCAAGTCAACTAGCGGGGGAGTGCATGAGCAGTTCTTC.

This clonotype was found many times. V and J are TRBV7-9 and TRBJ2-4, with 10 bases matching TRBD1. The CDR3 has 14 amino acids. Germline lookup yields CDR1 SEHNR and CDR2 FQNEAQ (reference sequence). V gave up 5 bases and J gave up 8 bases; unmatched junction bases: 6. The CDR3 here is CASSQGQGPDIQYF. DNA for the CDR3: TGTGCCAGCAGCCAGGGACAGGGGCCAGACATTCAGTACTTC.

This clonotype was counted a single time. The rearrangement joins TRBV20-1 to TRBJ2-1, with D uncertain. The CDR3 has 12 residues. Germline assignment: CDR1 DFQATT and CDR2 SNEGSKA (reference sequence). The V end lost 1 base, the J end lost 10 bases, and 11 bases lay between the germline ends. The CDR3 DNA follows: TGCAGTGCTAGAGGGCTTTTAGCCGAGCAGTTCTTC. Encoded protein: CSARGLLAEQFF.

The chain employs TRBV28 and TRBJ2-3; perhaps D is TRBD1 or TRBD2 (5 bases each). Trimming took off 4 bases at V and 0 bases at J, with 11 bases between the two ends. CDR3 length: 15 amino acids. Germline lookup yields CDR1 MDHEN and CDR2 SYDVKM. This chain's CDR3 is CASSSTGDSTDTQYF. The CDR3 DNA follows: TGTGCCAGCAGTTCAACCGGGGACAGCACAGATACGCAGTATTTT.

This clonotype came up a few times. The J gene is TRBJ2-1, the V gene TRBV27; D is possibly TRBD1 or TRBD2 (7 bases each). V lost 4 bases, J lost 0 bases, and 22 bases lay in between. The CDR3 sequence is 19 residues long. CDR1 and CDR2 from the germline V gene are MNHEY and SMNVEV (reference sequence). The CDR3: CASSSRDSSSGSSYNEQFF. CDR3 bases: TGTGCCAGCAGTTCCCGGGACAGTTCTAGCGGTAGCTCCTACAATGAGCAGTTCTTC.

This clonotype was observed many times. The chain joins TRBV24-1 to TRBJ1-1, with 12 bases fitting TRBD1. The CDR3 is made up of 16 amino acids. Germline loops: CDR1 KGHDR, CDR2 SFDVKD. V gave up 4 bases and J gave up 5 bases; unmatched junction bases: 7. Here the CDR3 reads CATSDTGQGAGTEAFF. The CDR3 nucleotides are TGTGCCACCAGTGACACGGGACAGGGGGCAGGAACTGAAGCTTTCTTT.

This clonotype appeared many times. The chain carries TRBV5-1 and TRBJ2-1; TRBD2 matches 10 bases. Germline CDR1 SGHRS, CDR2 YFSETQ. The CDR3 loop spans 15 amino acids. Losses at the gene ends were 4 bases for V and 8 bases for J; bases not matched to a gene: 9. The CDR3 region is CASSTLSSGSDEQFF. Here the CDR3 DNA reads TGCGCCAGCAGCACCTTGTCTAGCGGGAGCGATGAGCAGTTCTTC.

The V and J genes are TRBV9 and TRBJ1-5; D gene ambiguous. Between the trimmed V and J ends, which lost 4 bases and 0 bases, there was a span of 11 bases. Per germline, CDR1 SGDLS and CDR2 YYNGEE. The CDR3 consists of 15 residues. This CDR3 reads CASSSTDHSNQPQHF. CDR3 coding DNA: TGTGCCAGCAGCTCGACTGATCATAGCAATCAGCCCCAGCATTTT.

This clonotype has just a few counts. The rearrangement links TRBV5-4 to TRBJ2-1; unclear D gene. This CDR3 is 12 amino acids long. Germline V lookup: CDR1 SGHNT, CDR2 YYREEE (reference sequence). V gave up 1 base and J gave up 9 bases, with 8 bases separating them. The CDR3 protein is CASSLKTGEQFF. CDR3 sequence (DNA): TGTGCCAGCAGCTTGAAAACGGGTGAGCAGTTCTTC.

This clonotype came up many times. The rearrangement uses TRBV18 and TRBJ1-3, with TRBD1 matching 8 bases. V lost 4 bases, J lost 3 bases, and 5 bases stayed unmatched. CDR3 length: 15 amino acids. CDR1 is KGHSH and CDR2 is LQKENI in the germline V gene. The CDR3 protein is CASSLQGAYGNTIYF. Here the CDR3 DNA reads TGTGCCAGCTCACTCCAGGGGGCCTATGGAAACACCATATATTTT.

This clonotype was picked up many times. The J gene is TRBJ1-2, the V gene TRBV5-1; 7 bases fit TRBD1. CDR3 length equals 15 residues. The trim removed 0 bases at V and 8 bases at J, leaving 10 bases unmatched. Looked up from germline, CDR1 is SGHRS and CDR2 is YFSETQ. In nucleotides, the CDR3 is TGCGCCAGCAGCTTGGGGGACAGCCCTCCTATCGGCTACACCTTC. Translated: CASSLGDSPPIGYTF.

The chain has TRBV10-2 and TRBJ2-7; D may correspond to TRBD1 or TRBD2 (6 bases each). Germline V lookup: CDR1 WSHSY, CDR2 SAAADI. The CDR3 contains 16 residues. V was clipped by 5 bases and J by 3 bases, with 20 bases between them. CDR3 loop: CASSNARPGGGYEQYF. In DNA form, the CDR3 reads TGCGCCAGCAGTAACGCTCGGCCCGGAGGGGGCTACGAGCAGTACTTC.

The chain combines TRBV7-2 with TRBJ2-1; weak D call: TRBD1 (5 bases). Germline CDR1 is SGHTA and CDR2 is FQGNSA. Trimming took 5 bases from V and 6 from J, leaving 14 bases between them. The CDR3 length is 14 residues. The CDR3 DNA reads TGTGCCAGCAGCCTTATAGGGGTTGGCAATGAGCAGTTCTTC. Protein sequence: CASSLIGVGNEQFF. The entire variable domain, with the rest obtained from reference TRBV7-2 and TRBJ2-1, is as follows: GAGVSQSPSNKVTEKGKDVELRCDPISGHTALYWYRQSLGQGLEFLIYFQGNSAPDKSGLPSDRFSAERTGGSVSTLTIQRTQQEDSAVYLCASSLIGVGNEQFFGPGTRLTVL.

The V gene is TRBV30, the J gene TRBJ2-1; TRBD2 agrees at 9 bases. V trimming: 5 bases; J trimming: 3 bases; junction bases outside the gene matches: 2. This CDR3 has 13 residues. Germline V lookup: CDR1 GTSNPN, CDR2 SVGIG (reference sequence). CDR3 loop: CAWGTSSYNEQFF. The CDR3 DNA reads TGTGCCTGGGGGACTAGCAGCTACAATGAGCAGTTCTTC.

A note on this clonotype: An end of the junction differs from the germline gene, which may be a read error. The chain carries TRBV13 and TRBJ2-1; 9 positions agree with TRBD2. CDR1 and CDR2 (germline): PRHDT, FYEKMQ (reference sequence). The CDR3 runs to 16 residues. In nucleotides, the CDR3 is TGTGCCAGCAGCTTACAAAGTTCTAGCGGGGAAGATGAGCATTTCTTC. Translated, it gives CASSLQSSSGEDEHFF.